The T cell receptor (beta chain) described here comes from a study of cytomegalovirus exposure and HLA in healthy donors. Study outcomes and limitations: The authors enumerated 150 to 200 TCR beta chains as linked to cytomegalovirus. Later analysis identified a missense DCLRE1C variant that was linked to TCR beta V- and J-gene trimming.

A multiplex PCR was run with 60 Vbeta primers and 13 Jbeta primers. Measured with immunoSEQ multiplex PCR; TCRdb has only the in-frame clones, and not every one. The sample gives more than 150,000 clones, about four fifths of which show up once; about 2.1% is in the top ten. On this clone: The antigen remains undetermined.

CDR1 is MNHEY, CDR2 SMNVEV, per germline (reference sequence). Trimming pared 2 bases from V and 2 bases from J, leaving 12 bases between. The CDR3 length is 15 residues. The genes are TRBV27 and TRBJ1-2, with a tentative D call TRBD1 (6 bases). This sequence originates from a woman aged 25-40 years in good health and CMV-seronegative. The sequenced sample consisted of PBMCs. DNA for the CDR3: TGTGCCAGCAGTTTAGGGGATAGGGGGAACTATGGCTACACCTTC. Protein product: CASSLGDRGNYGYTF.